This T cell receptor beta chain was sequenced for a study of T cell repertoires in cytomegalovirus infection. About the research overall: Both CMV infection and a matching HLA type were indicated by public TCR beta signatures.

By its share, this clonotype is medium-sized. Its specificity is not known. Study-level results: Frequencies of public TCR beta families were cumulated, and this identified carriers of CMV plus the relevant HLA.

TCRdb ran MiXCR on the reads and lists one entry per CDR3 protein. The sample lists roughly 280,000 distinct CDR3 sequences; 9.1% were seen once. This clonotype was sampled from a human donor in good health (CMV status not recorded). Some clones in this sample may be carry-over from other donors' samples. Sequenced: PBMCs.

As DNA, the CDR3 is TGTGCCAGCAGCTTAAGTAGCGGGGCGGGGGATACGCAGTATTTT. Its protein product is CASSLSSGAGDTQYF. V and J are TRBV7-2 and TRBJ2-3; 8 nucleotides agree with TRBD2. Germline CDR1 and CDR2: SGHTA and FQGNSA. The CDR3 has 15 residues. The V segment lost 2 bases and the J segment 6 bases; nucleotides outside the gene matches: 7.